These 21 T cell receptor beta chains originate from one sample sequenced in a study of T cell responses to AZD1222 COVID-19 vaccine. Libraries were prepared by immunoSEQ multiplex PCR; TCRdb keeps only in-frame clonotypes and omits some of them. Here the sample spans about 120,000 clones, about 88% being singletons. The starting material was peripheral blood, obtained 28 days after the second AZD1222 dose. All receptors derive from an adult who received the AZD1222 COVID-19 vaccine.

J is TRBJ1-5 and V is TRBV6-6; the D is unclear. V was pared by 5 bases and J by 7 bases, with 18 bases between. Germline V gives CDR1 MNHNY, CDR2 SVGAGI (reference sequence). The CDR3 runs 15 residues. DNA for the CDR3: TGTGCCAGCAGTGGAACGGGTGGGGTAAGGCAGCCCCAGCATTTT. This encodes CASSGTGGVRQPQHF.

This rearrangement joins TRBV11-3 to TRBJ1-2; a weak D match, TRBD1 (5 bases). Trimming took off 5 bases at V and 3 bases at J, with 7 bases between the two ends. The CDR3 spans 12 residues. Germline CDR1 reads SGHNT; CDR2 reads YENEEA. CDR3 sequence: CASSKGDYGYTF. In DNA form, the CDR3 reads TGTGCCAGCAGCAAAGGGGACTATGGCTACACCTTC.

This rearrangement joins TRBV4-2 to TRBJ2-7, with D maybe TRBD2 (5 bases). From germline, CDR1 is LGHNA and CDR2 YNFKEQ. The CDR3 covers 14 residues. V was shortened by 0 bases and J by 4 bases, with 10 bases between the two germline ends. CDR3 DNA sequence: TGTGCCAGCAGCCAAGATTTTCGGGGTTACGAGCAGTACTTC. It is translated as CASSQDFRGYEQYF.

The chain links TRBV28 to TRBJ1-5, with D unclear. The ends were cut back, 5 bases at V and 9 bases at J, with 8 bases in the middle. The CDR3 runs to 11 residues. Germline loops: CDR1 MDHEN, CDR2 SYDVKM. CDR3 sequence reads: CASSAALPQHF. CDR3 in DNA: TGTGCCAGCAGTGCTGCGTTGCCCCAGCATTTT.

This clone was seen only once. The rearrangement uses TRBV9 and TRBJ1-3; 12 bases match TRBD1. The CDR3 runs to 16 residues. With V trimmed by 3 bases and J by 4 bases, 5 bases remained unmatched. The germline V gene has CDR1 SGDLS and CDR2 YYNGEE. The CDR3 nucleotides read TGTGCCAGCAGCGAGGGGACAGGGGGCAGGGGAAACACCATATATTTT. This encodes CASSEGTGGRGNTIYF.

This rearrangement joins TRBV4-1 to TRBJ2-1; 7 bases agree with TRBD1. The CDR3 is made up of 17 amino acids. The germline V gene encodes CDR1 MGHRA and CDR2 YSYEKL. Trimming cost V 2 bases and J 4 bases; bases outside gene matches: 11. The CDR3 nucleotides read TGCGCCAGCAGCCAACGACACAGGGACAGCCAATACAATGAGCAGTTCTTC. Protein sequence: CASSQRHRDSQYNEQFF.

The chain carries TRBV5-8 and TRBJ2-7, with 7 bases aligning to TRBD2. The V gene end was trimmed by 0 bases and the J gene end by 3 bases; junction bases not matched to a gene: 6. Germline CDR1 SGHTS, CDR2 YDEGEE. The CDR3 is 15 amino acids. CDR3 DNA sequence: TGTGCCAGCAGCTTGGTGGCAGGGAGGGACTACGAGCAGTACTTC. Translated, it gives CASSLVAGRDYEQYF. Full variable domain (missing parts from reference TRBV5-8 and TRBJ2-7): EAGVTQSPTHLIKTRGQQATLRCSPISGHTSVYWYQQALGLGLQFLLWYDEGEERNRGNFPPRFSGRQFPNYSSELNVNALELEDSALYLCASSLVAGRDYEQYFGPGTRLTVT.

The V and J genes are TRBV5-1 and TRBJ1-3, with D hard to call. The CDR3 sequence is 14 residues long. Trimming left V 7 bases short and J 0 bases short, with 11 bases between. The germline V gene has CDR1 SGHRS and CDR2 YFSETQ. CDR3 sequence (DNA): TGCGCCAGCCGACGGTCCTCCTCTGGAAACACCATATATTTT. Translating gives CASRRSSSGNTIYF.

The rearrangement joins TRBV28 to TRBJ1-6; D remains unclear. The CDR3 runs 16 residues. Between the trimmed V and J ends, which lost 2 bases and 9 bases, there was a span of 17 bases. Per germline, CDR1 MDHEN and CDR2 SYDVKM. This CDR3 reads CASSLMSARYFSPLHF. CDR3 DNA: TGTGCCAGCAGTTTAATGTCGGCACGGTATTTTTCACCCCTCCACTTT.

The V gene is TRBV2, the J gene TRBJ1-1; TRBD1 matches 8 bases. Per germline, CDR1 SNHLY and CDR2 FYNNEI. The ends lost 10 bases at V and 4 bases at J; junction bases unmatched: 11. This CDR3 has 14 amino acids. CDR3 nucleotide sequence: TGTGCCACCACGACACGGACAGGGCGCACTGAAGCTTTCTTT. It encodes CATTTRTGRTEAFF.

This CDR3 reads CSVGGVVAFF. CDR3 nucleotide sequence: TGCAGCGTTGGTGGGGTTGTTGCTTTCTTT. The rearrangement uses TRBV29-1 and TRBJ1-1; no definite D call. The germline V and J ends were trimmed by 4 bases and 11 bases, with 11 bases remaining between them. The CDR3 loop spans 10 amino acids. Germline V gene sequence: CDR1 SQVTM, CDR2 ANQGSEA.

The chain carries TRBV6-5 and TRBJ1-6; D is unclear. Germline V CDR1 and CDR2: MNHEY, SVGAGI. V was pared by 0 bases and J by 4 bases, with 10 bases between. This CDR3 has 16 amino acids. In nucleotides, the CDR3 is TGTGCCAGCAGTTACTCCCCAGAGCTTTATAATTCACCCCTCCACTTT. As protein: CASSYSPELYNSPLHF.

In the case of this clone: Other DNA sequences in the sample encode the same CDR3. The rearrangement links TRBV7-8 to TRBJ1-5; D is possibly TRBD1 (5 bases). Deletions cut 5 bases from V and 2 bases from J, with 7 bases between. CDR3 length: 13 amino acids. CDR1 and CDR2 (germline): SGHVS, FQNEAQ. CDR3 bases: TGTGCCAGCAGCCGGGACCGCAATCAGCCCCAGCATTTT. Translation gives CASSRDRNQPQHF.

The chain joins TRBV4-3 to TRBJ2-1; 7 bases agree with TRBD2. Germline CDR1 and CDR2: LGHNA and YSLEER. The V gene end was trimmed by 4 bases and the J gene end by 6 bases; junction bases not matched to a gene: 9. The CDR3 totals 15 residues. CDR3: CASSRSAASGNEQFF. The CDR3 DNA sequence: TGCGCCAGCAGCCGCTCCGCGGCTAGCGGCAATGAGCAGTTCTTC.

V gene TRBV5-1 combines with J gene TRBJ2-7; 13 nucleotides align to TRBD2. Germline loops: CDR1 SGHRS, CDR2 YFSETQ. CDR3 length: 15 residues. V lost 4 bases and J lost 6; bases outside the gene matches: 7. CDR3 in amino acids: CASSATSGGASEQYF. The CDR3 nucleotides are TGCGCCAGCAGCGCTACTAGCGGGGGGGCTTCCGAGCAGTACTTC.

The chain joins TRBV6-1 to TRBJ2-1; possibly TRBD2 for D (6 bases). CDR1 is MNHNS and CDR2 is SASEGT in the germline V gene. The CDR3 runs 16 residues. V lost 0 bases to trimming and J lost 7 bases, with 16 bases between them. CDR3 nucleotide sequence: TGTGCCAGCAGTGAAGCTGAGACTAGGCTTGAAAATGAGCAGTTCTTC. Its protein is CASSEAETRLENEQFF.

This sequence joins TRBV7-3 and TRBJ1-2; the match to TRBD1 covers 10 bases. CDR1 is SGHTA, CDR2 FQGTGA, per germline. Trimming cost V 7 bases and J 8 bases; bases outside gene matches: 10. This CDR3 is 14 amino acids long. The CDR3 nucleotides are TGTGCCAGCAACAACCCGGGACAGGGGAACGGCTACACCTTC. It specifies CASNNPGQGNGYTF. The complete variable domain, with remaining parts taken from reference TRBV7-3 and TRBJ1-2, reads GAGVSQTPSNKVTEKGKYVELRCDPISGHTALYWYRQSLGQGPEFLIYFQGTGAADDSGLPNDRFFAVRPEGSVSTLKIQRTERGDSAVYLCASNNPGQGNGYTFGSGTRLTVV.

The chain employs TRBV6-5 and TRBJ1-2, with 11 positions matching TRBD1. There are 13 residues in the CDR3. CDR1 is MNHEY, CDR2 SVGAGI, per germline. J lost 8 bases, V lost 10 bases, and 9 bases had no gene match. DNA of the CDR3: TGTGCCACAGGTGGACAGGGGGCTCGAGGCTACACCTTC. Protein sequence: CATGGQGARGYTF.

The V call is TRBV6-2 or TRBV6-3, the J call TRBJ1-1, with no clear D. The CDR3 is 13 amino acids. V lost 5 bases and J 7 bases, leaving 14 bases between the germline ends. Looked up from germline, CDR1 is MNHEY and CDR2 is SVGEGT. For the CDR3, the DNA is TGTGCCAGCAGTCCCAGATACCACTTTGAAGCTTTCTTT. This encodes CASSPRYHFEAFF.

The chain combines TRBV28 with TRBJ1-5; D remains ambiguous. V dropped 6 bases and J dropped 4 bases, with 19 bases sitting between them. The CDR3 sequence is 16 residues long. Germline V gene data show CDR1 as MDHEN and CDR2 as SYDVKM. This CDR3 is CASSAPRPSGNQPQHF. CDR3 DNA sequence: TGTGCCAGCAGCGCGCCCAGACCCTCAGGAAATCAGCCCCAGCATTTT.

The chain couples TRBV19 to TRBJ1-1; TRBD1 matches at 9 bases. Trimming removed 5 bases from V and 1 base from J; junction bases left unmatched: 5. Germline CDR1 LNHDA, CDR2 SQIVND (reference sequence). The CDR3 covers 15 residues. CDR3: CASSRRQGGNTEAFF. The CDR3 DNA sequence: TGTGCCAGTAGTCGAAGACAGGGGGGGAACACTGAAGCTTTCTTT.